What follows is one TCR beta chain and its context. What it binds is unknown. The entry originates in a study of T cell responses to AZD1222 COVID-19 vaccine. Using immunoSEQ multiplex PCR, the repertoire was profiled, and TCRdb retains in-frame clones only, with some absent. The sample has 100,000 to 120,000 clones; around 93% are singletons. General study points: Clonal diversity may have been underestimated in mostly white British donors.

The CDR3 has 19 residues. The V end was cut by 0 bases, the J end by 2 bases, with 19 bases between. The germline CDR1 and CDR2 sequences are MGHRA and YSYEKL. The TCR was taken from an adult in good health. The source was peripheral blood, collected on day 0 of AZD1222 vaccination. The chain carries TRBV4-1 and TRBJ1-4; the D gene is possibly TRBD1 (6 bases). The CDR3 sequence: CASSQEGFYRVGTNEKLFF. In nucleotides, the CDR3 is TGCGCCAGCAGCCAAGAAGGCTTTTACAGGGTTGGGACTAATGAAAAACTGTTTTTT.